These 29 T cell receptor beta chains share one sample of origin, sequenced in a study of early T cells in non-severe SARS-CoV-2 infection. A single record per CDR3 protein comes from TCRdb applying MiXCR to the 5' RACE reads. This table holds roughly 26,000 distinct CDR3 sequences, roughly 4.6% found once. Material for sequencing was whole blood. The receptors were gathered from an adult who was a healthcare worker with PCR-confirmed SARS-CoV-2 infection or an uninfected control (not recorded which).

This clonotype was detected many times. The V call is TRBV29-1, the J call TRBJ1-1, with a possible D match to TRBD1 (5 bases). CDR3 length equals 14 residues. CDR1 and CDR2 (germline): SQVTM, ANQGSEA. With 3 bases removed from V and 0 bases from J, the gap between germline ends came to 11 bases. This chain's CDR3 is CSVDHGRVNTEAFF. The CDR3 DNA reads as TGCAGCGTTGATCACGGCAGGGTGAACACTGAAGCTTTCTTT.

The V gene is TRBV6-2 or TRBV6-3, the J gene TRBJ1-1; D may be TRBD1 (6 bases). Trimming shortened V by 4 bases and J by 3 bases, and 18 bases separated the two germline ends. Germline V gives CDR1 MNHEY, CDR2 SVGEGT. The CDR3 extends over 16 amino acids. The CDR3 loop is CASSWGHFPADTEAFF. The CDR3 DNA reads TGTGCCAGCAGTTGGGGGCACTTCCCCGCGGACACTGAAGCTTTCTTT.

This clonotype appeared many times. The rearrangement uses TRBV19 and TRBJ1-5; D is unclear. This CDR3 comprises 13 residues. Germline lookup yields CDR1 LNHDA and CDR2 SQIVND (reference sequence). Trimming took 6 bases from V and 5 from J, leaving 11 bases between them. The CDR3 loop is CASRPDRYQPQHF. CDR3 DNA: TGTGCCAGTAGACCCGACCGTTATCAGCCCCAGCATTTT.

CDR3 nucleotides: TGTGCCAGCAGCCCACGGACATTGGGCGGGGAGCTGTTTTTT. As protein: CASSPRTLGGELFF. The chain uses TRBV7-3 and TRBJ2-2, with TRBD1 as a possible D gene (5 bases). The CDR3 has 14 residues. Trimming took off 5 bases at V and 7 bases at J, with 14 bases between the two ends. The germline V gene has CDR1 SGHTA and CDR2 FQGTGA.

A few counts support this clonotype. The rearrangement links TRBV2 to TRBJ2-3; 12 bases line up with TRBD2. CDR1 and CDR2 from the germline V gene are SNHLY and FYNNEI. J was trimmed by 0 bases and V by 2 bases; bases with no gene match: 6. The CDR3 runs 18 residues. CDR3 nucleotide sequence: TGTGCCAGCAGTGAACCCAGGACTAGCGGGGATAGCACAGATACGCAGTATTTT. It encodes CASSEPRTSGDSTDTQYF. The entire variable domain, with the rest obtained from reference TRBV2 and TRBJ2-3, is as follows: EPEVTQTPSHQVTQMGQEVILRCVPISNHLYFYWYRQILGQKVEFLVSFYNNEISEKSEIFDDQFSVERPDGSNFTLKIRSTKLEDSAMYFCASSEPRTSGDSTDTQYFGPGTRLTVL.

This chain links TRBV12-3 or TRBV12-4 with TRBJ1-1; TRBD1 is a possible D gene (5 bases). CDR3 length equals 15 residues. Trimming shortened V by 5 bases and J by 4 bases, and 17 bases separated the two germline ends. The CDR3 sequence is CASSPTSGVVTEAFF. The CDR3 DNA reads as TGTGCCAGCAGTCCCACCTCGGGGGTAGTCACTGAAGCTTTCTTT.

The V gene is TRBV7-2, the J gene TRBJ2-1, with TRBD1 as a possible D gene (6 bases). V dropped 5 bases and J dropped 0 bases, with 17 bases sitting between them. CDR1 and CDR2 (germline): SGHTA, FQGNSA. The CDR3 runs to 17 residues. The CDR3 reads CASSASQGDPSYNEQFF. The CDR3 coding sequence is TGTGCCAGCAGCGCATCACAGGGCGACCCCTCCTACAATGAGCAGTTCTTC.

This clonotype has just a few counts. The J gene is TRBJ2-4, the V gene TRBV7-8; the D gene is possibly TRBD2 (6 bases). The germline V gene has CDR1 SGHVS and CDR2 FQNEAQ. This CDR3 has 14 residues. Between the trimmed V and J ends, which lost 0 bases and 7 bases, there was a span of 10 bases. The CDR3, as DNA: TGTGCCAGCAGCTTAGCTGGTCTAGCGAACATTCAGTACTTC. This translates into CASSLAGLANIQYF.

This clonotype was detected ten times or more. The chain has TRBV7-9 and TRBJ2-7; no definite D call. V was clipped by 3 bases and J by 7 bases, with 10 bases between them. The CDR3 contains 12 residues. Germline V gene sequence: CDR1 SEHNR, CDR2 FQNEAQ (reference sequence). The CDR3 here is CASSLWVGEQYF. CDR3 coding DNA: TGTGCCAGCAGCTTGTGGGTAGGTGAGCAGTACTTC.

This clonotype was counted ten times or more. The V gene is TRBV20-1, the J gene TRBJ1-2, with D hard to call. CDR3 length equals 13 residues. The V and J ends lost 6 bases and 0 bases respectively, with 11 bases between them. CDR1 DFQATT and CDR2 SNEGSKA come from the germline V gene (reference sequence). In DNA, the CDR3 is TGCAGTGCCCTGATCCCAGCTAACTATGGCTACACCTTC. As protein: CSALIPANYGYTF.

This clonotype was seen repeatedly, ten times or more. The J gene is TRBJ2-1, the V gene TRBV9; the match to TRBD1 covers 10 bases. CDR1 and CDR2 from the germline V gene are SGDLS and YYNGEE. This CDR3 is 16 amino acids long. Trimming cost V 0 bases and J 8 bases; bases outside gene matches: 8. CDR3 sequence reads: CASSVATGTGVDEQFF. The CDR3 coding sequence is TGTGCCAGCAGCGTAGCTACTGGGACAGGGGTCGATGAGCAGTTCTTC.

The V gene is TRBV21-1, the J gene TRBJ1-1; the table's D call, TRBD1, was not checked against the DNA. TRBV21-1 is designated a pseudogene. This CDR3 has 13 residues. The CDR3, as DNA: TGTGCCAGCGCCCGGTCAGGGAACACTGAAGCTTTCTTT. Translating it yields CASARSGNTEAFF.

In its sample, this clonotype was seen many times. The chain combines TRBV12-3 or TRBV12-4 with TRBJ1-1, with D perhaps TRBD1 (5 bases). Trimming removed 7 bases at V and 4 bases at J, with 16 bases between. There are 14 residues in the CDR3. CDR3 loop: CASILGRVGTEAFF. CDR3 nucleotide sequence: TGTGCCAGCATTCTGGGACGAGTGGGCACTGAAGCTTTCTTT.

This clonotype was seen many times. The V call is TRBV5-1, the J call TRBJ2-7, with D uncertain. Germline loops: CDR1 SGHRS, CDR2 YFSETQ. The CDR3 sequence is 13 residues long. V dropped 0 bases and J dropped 2 bases, with 6 bases sitting between them. CDR3: CASSLAGPYEQYF. CDR3 sequence (DNA): TGCGCCAGCAGCTTGGCTGGTCCCTACGAGCAGTACTTC.

This clonotype was seen repeatedly, ten times or more. Here the CDR3 DNA reads TGTGCCAGCAGCTGGAGGGGGGGCAGAAACACTGAAGCTTTCTTT. Translated: CASSWRGGRNTEAFF. The chain uses TRBV3-1 and TRBJ1-1; tentative D call: TRBD1 (6 bases). Between the trimmed V and J ends, which lost 5 bases and 2 bases, there was a span of 15 bases. Germline V gene sequence: CDR1 LGHDT, CDR2 YNNKEL (reference sequence). CDR3 size: 15 residues.

This clonotype is deemed medium-sized. The chain uses TRBV7-3 and TRBJ2-3; TRBD2 matches at 12 bases. V was pared by 5 bases and J by 1 base, with 4 bases of the junction left unmatched. This CDR3 region has 16 residues. CDR1 and CDR2 (germline): SGHTA, FQGTGA. The CDR3 region has the DNA TGTGCCAGCAGCACCCCTAGCGGGGGGGGCACAGATACGCAGTATTTT. It encodes CASSTPSGGGTDTQYF. The full variable domain, completed using reference TRBV7-3 and TRBJ2-3, is GAGVSQTPSNKVTEKGKYVELRCDPISGHTALYWYRQSLGQGPEFLIYFQGTGAADDSGLPNDRFFAVRPEGSVSTLKIQRTERGDSAVYLCASSTPSGGGTDTQYFGPGTRLTVL.

This clonotype was picked up a small number of times. The chain uses TRBV2 and TRBJ1-5; tentative D call: TRBD1 (5 bases). The CDR3 loop spans 15 amino acids. The germline V gene has CDR1 SNHLY and CDR2 FYNNEI. Trimming stripped 7 bases from V and 7 bases from J, with 20 bases between. In DNA, the CDR3 is TGTGCCAGCAACTTCGGGACGCTCTTCGGGCAGCCCCAGCATTTT. Translating gives CASNFGTLFGQPQHF.

This clonotype was detected many times. The chain combines TRBV7-8 with TRBJ2-3; D is undetermined. V gave up 1 base and J gave up 2 bases, with 7 bases separating them. This CDR3 region has 14 residues. Germline-derived CDR1 and CDR2 are SGHVS and FQNEAQ. The CDR3 DNA follows: TGTGCCAGCAGCTTAGAACAGCTCACAGATACGCAGTATTTT. This translates into CASSLEQLTDTQYF.

This clonotype occurred once. Since a much larger clone is just one base distant, this may be a read error. This sequence joins TRBV19 and TRBJ2-3, with a weak D call TRBD2 (6 bases). Trimming took off 5 bases at V and 10 bases at J, with 28 bases between the two ends. Germline V CDR1 and CDR2: LNHDA, SQIVND (reference sequence). The CDR3 extends over 17 amino acids. CDR3: CASSFGGAGTFKEAQYF. The CDR3, as DNA: TGTGCCAGTAGTTTCGGCGGGGCCGGGACCTTCAAGGAGGCGCAGTATTTT.

The chain combines TRBV6-6 with TRBJ2-1; 15 bases match TRBD2. The CDR3 is 16 amino acids. The germline CDR1 and CDR2 sequences are MNHNY and SVGAGI (reference sequence). J was trimmed by 9 bases and V by 7 bases; bases with no gene match: 10. The CDR3 region has the DNA TGTGCCAGCAACCAGAGGACTAGCGGGGGGGTGCGTGAGCAGTTCTTC. It encodes CASNQRTSGGVREQFF.

About this clonotype: This may be a read error, as it is one base from a much larger clone. The genes are TRBV20-1 and TRBJ1-1; the D is unclear. CDR3 length: 15 residues. In germline, CDR1 is DFQATT, CDR2 SNEGSKA (reference sequence). Between the trimmed V and J ends, which lost 3 bases and 0 bases, there was a span of 14 bases. The CDR3 reads CSARGGSDMNTEAFF. CDR3 coding DNA: TGCAGTGCTAGGGGAGGCAGTGACATGAACACTGAAGCTTTCTTT.

This chain uses TRBV11-2 with TRBJ1-2; D is undetermined. The CDR3 sequence is 13 residues long. V was cut by 5 bases and J by 8 bases, with 15 bases left in between. Germline V CDR1 and CDR2: SGHAT, FQNNGV. CDR3 amino acids: CASSRQETGGYTF. The CDR3 bases are TGTGCCAGCAGCCGCCAGGAGACGGGCGGCTACACCTTC.

In this sample, this clonotype turned up many times. The chain uses TRBV15 and TRBJ1-1; D not certain. Looked up from germline, CDR1 is LNHNV and CDR2 is YYDKDF (reference sequence). The length of the CDR3 is 16 residues. The germline V and J ends were trimmed by 1 base and 3 bases, with 15 bases remaining between them. The DNA for the CDR3 is TGTGCCACCAGCAGAGTCACGGCCATGAAAGACACTGAAGCTTTCTTT. It codes for CATSRVTAMKDTEAFF.

The gene calls are TRBV3-1 and TRBJ2-2; 7 nucleotides line up with TRBD2. The CDR3 sequence is 18 residues long. The V gene end was trimmed by 1 base and the J gene end by 7 bases; junction bases not matched to a gene: 15. Germline V gene sequence: CDR1 LGHDT, CDR2 YNNKEL (reference sequence). The CDR3 coding sequence is TGTGCCAGCAGCCAAGGCCCCGTCGGAAGCGGGGTGAACGGGGAGCTGTTTTTT. Translation gives CASSQGPVGSGVNGELFF.

This clonotype was recorded at least ten times. The J gene is TRBJ2-1, the V gene TRBV2; no clear D gene. This CDR3 has 13 amino acids. The V gene's germline CDR1 is SNHLY and CDR2 FYNNEI. Trimming left V 6 bases short and J 9 bases short, with 15 bases between. The CDR3 sequence is CASSRSIVAEQFF. In DNA form, the CDR3 reads TGTGCCAGCAGCAGGTCCATCGTGGCTGAGCAGTTCTTC.

This rearrangement joins TRBV10-3 to TRBJ2-1, with 7 bases matching TRBD1. Germline values: CDR1 ENHRY, CDR2 SYGVKD. CDR3 length: 14 residues. J gave up 6 bases and V 7 bases, and 9 bases lay outside the gene matches. The CDR3: CAITPGQWGNEQFF. The CDR3 bases are TGTGCCATCACCCCGGGACAGTGGGGCAATGAGCAGTTCTTC.

This clonotype was observed at least ten times. The J gene is TRBJ1-1, the V gene TRBV5-1; D gene uncertain. The V end lost 4 bases, the J end lost 4 bases, and 11 bases lay between the germline ends. In germline, CDR1 is SGHRS, CDR2 YFSETQ. There are 13 residues in the CDR3. This CDR3 is CASSPWESTEAFF. The CDR3 DNA follows: TGCGCCAGCAGCCCCTGGGAGAGCACTGAAGCTTTCTTT.

This clonotype occurred a few times. The V and J genes are TRBV6-2 or TRBV6-3 and TRBJ2-5, with D possibly TRBD1 on 5 matching bases. Germline V gene lookup returns CDR1 MNHEY and CDR2 SVGEGT. Trimming removed 6 bases from V and 1 base from J, with 9 bases in between. The CDR3 runs to 13 residues. CDR3 in amino acids: CASRGRVQETQYF. The CDR3 DNA reads as TGTGCCAGCAGGGGCAGGGTCCAAGAGACCCAGTACTTC.

This clonotype has ten or more counts. The rearrangement joins TRBV11-2 to TRBJ2-1; TRBD2 agrees at 8 bases. J lost 8 bases, V lost 5 bases, and 5 bases had no gene match. Germline CDR1 and CDR2: SGHAT and FQNNGV. The CDR3 is made up of 13 amino acids. The CDR3 DNA is TGTGCCAGCAGCAGCCCCGGGAGGGATGAGCAGTTCTTC. Translation gives CASSSPGRDEQFF.